This T cell receptor (beta chain) was recorded in a study of blood T cell repertoires in COVID-19. On the study more broadly: Whether acute or convalescent, the COVID-19 samples came from the United States, Italy and Spain. T cells, B-cell-depleted T cells, or PBMCs supplied cDNA or gDNA.

Categorization into cohorts depended on clinical history that participants reported. J was trimmed by 4 bases and V by 6 bases; bases with no gene match: 6. Germline V gives CDR1 MNHEY, CDR2 SVGAGI. This CDR3 contains 14 residues. In the original analysis: Estimation of nucleated cell counts relied on the amplification of reference gene primers. The data were produced by immunoSEQ multiplex PCR, yet TCRdb's version contains in-frame clones alone and is incomplete. That table supplies the V and J calls and clone size; D and trimming were determined from the DNA. The sample has about 350,000 clones, approximately 84% seen once.

Sequenced material: PBMCs or T cells enriched from blood (not recorded which). V gene TRBV6-5 combines with J gene TRBJ2-7, with TRBD1 identical over 10 bases. The receptor was derived from a woman under 40 who had recovered from COVID-19. CDR3: CASSWTGGKYEQYF. The CDR3 bases are TGTGCCAGCAGCTGGACAGGGGGAAAGTACGAGCAGTACTTC.